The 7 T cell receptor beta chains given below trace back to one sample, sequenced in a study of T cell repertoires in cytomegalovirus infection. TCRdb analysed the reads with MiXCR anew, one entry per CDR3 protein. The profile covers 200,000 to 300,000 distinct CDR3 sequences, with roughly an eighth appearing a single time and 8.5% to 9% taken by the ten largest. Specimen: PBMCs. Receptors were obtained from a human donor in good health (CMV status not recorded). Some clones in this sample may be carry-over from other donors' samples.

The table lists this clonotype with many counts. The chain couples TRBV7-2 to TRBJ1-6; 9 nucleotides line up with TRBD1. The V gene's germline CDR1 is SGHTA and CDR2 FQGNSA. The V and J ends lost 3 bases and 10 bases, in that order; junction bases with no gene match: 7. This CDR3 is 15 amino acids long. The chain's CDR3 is CASSFRQGERSPLHF. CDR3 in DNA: TGTGCCAGCAGCTTCCGACAGGGGGAAAGGTCACCCCTCCACTTT.

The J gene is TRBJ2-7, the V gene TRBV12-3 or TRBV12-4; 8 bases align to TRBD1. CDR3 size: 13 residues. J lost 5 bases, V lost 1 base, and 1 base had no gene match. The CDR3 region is CASSLVTGDEQYF. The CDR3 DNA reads TGTGCCAGCAGTTTAGTGACAGGGGACGAGCAGTACTTC.

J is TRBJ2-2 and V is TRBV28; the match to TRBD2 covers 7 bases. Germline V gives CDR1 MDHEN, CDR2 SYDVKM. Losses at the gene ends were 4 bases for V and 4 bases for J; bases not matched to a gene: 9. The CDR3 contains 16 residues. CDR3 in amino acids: CASSSPRPGGTGELFF. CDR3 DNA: TGTGCCAGCAGTTCACCCAGACCGGGAGGCACCGGGGAGCTGTTTTTT.

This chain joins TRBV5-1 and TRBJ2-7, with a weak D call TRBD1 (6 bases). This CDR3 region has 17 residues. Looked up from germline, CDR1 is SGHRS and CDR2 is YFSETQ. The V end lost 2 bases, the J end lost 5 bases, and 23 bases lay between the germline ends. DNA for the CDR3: TGCGCCAGCAGCTTCTATCTACGGACAGCCCCCCCAGACGAGCAGTACTTC. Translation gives CASSFYLRTAPPDEQYF. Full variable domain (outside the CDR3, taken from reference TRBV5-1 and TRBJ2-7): KAGVTQTPRYLIKTRGQQVTLSCSPISGHRSVSWYQQTPGQGLQFLFEYFSETQRNKGNFPGRFSGRQFSNSRSEMNVSTLELGDSALYLCASSFYLRTAPPDEQYFGPGTRLTVT.

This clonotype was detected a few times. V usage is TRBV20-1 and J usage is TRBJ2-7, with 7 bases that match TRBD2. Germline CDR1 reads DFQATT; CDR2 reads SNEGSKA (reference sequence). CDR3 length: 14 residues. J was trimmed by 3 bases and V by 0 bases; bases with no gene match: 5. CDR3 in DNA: TGCAGTGCTAGAGATCACGGGAGGTACTACGAGCAGTACTTC. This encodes CSARDHGRYYEQYF.

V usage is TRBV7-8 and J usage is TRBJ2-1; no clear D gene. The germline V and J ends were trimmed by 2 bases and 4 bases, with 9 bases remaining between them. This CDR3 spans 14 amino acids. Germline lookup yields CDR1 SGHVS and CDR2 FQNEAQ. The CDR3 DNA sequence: TGTGCCAGCAGCTTATTTACAGAGTACAATGAGCAGTTCTTC. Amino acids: CASSLFTEYNEQFF.

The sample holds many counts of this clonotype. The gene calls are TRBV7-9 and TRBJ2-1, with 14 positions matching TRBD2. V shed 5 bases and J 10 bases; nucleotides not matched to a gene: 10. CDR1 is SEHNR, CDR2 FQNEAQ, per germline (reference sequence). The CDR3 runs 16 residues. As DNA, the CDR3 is TGTGCCAGCAGCCATTCCGGGACTAGCGGGAGTATGGAGCAGTTCTTC. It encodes CASSHSGTSGSMEQFF.